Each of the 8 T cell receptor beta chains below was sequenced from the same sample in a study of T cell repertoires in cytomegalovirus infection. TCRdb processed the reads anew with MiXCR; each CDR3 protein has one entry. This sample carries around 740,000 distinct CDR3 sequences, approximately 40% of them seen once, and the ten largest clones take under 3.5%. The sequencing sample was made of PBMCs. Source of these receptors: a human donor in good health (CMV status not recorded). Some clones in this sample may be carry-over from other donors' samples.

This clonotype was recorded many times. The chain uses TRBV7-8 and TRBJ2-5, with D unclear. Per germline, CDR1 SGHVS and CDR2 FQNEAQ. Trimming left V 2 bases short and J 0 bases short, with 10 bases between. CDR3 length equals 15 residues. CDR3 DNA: TGTGCCAGCAGCTTAACCTGGGCTGACCAAGAGACCCAGTACTTC. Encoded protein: CASSLTWADQETQYF.

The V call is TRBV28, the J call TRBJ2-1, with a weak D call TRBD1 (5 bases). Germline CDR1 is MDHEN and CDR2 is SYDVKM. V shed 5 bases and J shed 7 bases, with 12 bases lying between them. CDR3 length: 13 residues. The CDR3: CASSPVGANEQFF. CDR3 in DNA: TGTGCCAGCAGTCCGGTAGGGGCGAATGAGCAGTTCTTC.

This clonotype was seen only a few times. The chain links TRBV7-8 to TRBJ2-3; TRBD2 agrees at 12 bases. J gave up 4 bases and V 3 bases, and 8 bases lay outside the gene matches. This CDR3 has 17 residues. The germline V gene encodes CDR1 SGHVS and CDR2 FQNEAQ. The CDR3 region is CASSFGLAGTIADTQYF. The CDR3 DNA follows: TGTGCCAGCAGCTTCGGACTAGCGGGGACAATAGCAGATACGCAGTATTTT.

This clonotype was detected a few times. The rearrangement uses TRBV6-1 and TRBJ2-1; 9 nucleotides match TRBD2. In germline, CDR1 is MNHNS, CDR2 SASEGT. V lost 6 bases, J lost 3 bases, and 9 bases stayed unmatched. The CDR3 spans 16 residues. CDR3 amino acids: CASSPEGREGYNEQFF. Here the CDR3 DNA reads TGTGCCAGCAGCCCTGAAGGGCGGGAGGGCTACAATGAGCAGTTCTTC.

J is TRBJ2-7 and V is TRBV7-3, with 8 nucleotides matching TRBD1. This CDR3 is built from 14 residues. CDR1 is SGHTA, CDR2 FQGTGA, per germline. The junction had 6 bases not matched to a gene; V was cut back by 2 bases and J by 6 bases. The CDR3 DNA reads TGTGCCAGCAGCTTAGGACAGGGAAGGGGCGAGCAGTACTTC. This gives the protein CASSLGQGRGEQYF.

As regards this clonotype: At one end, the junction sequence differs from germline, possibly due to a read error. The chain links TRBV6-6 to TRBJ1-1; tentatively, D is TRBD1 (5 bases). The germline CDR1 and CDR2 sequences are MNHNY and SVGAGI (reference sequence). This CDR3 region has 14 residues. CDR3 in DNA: TGTGTCAGCCGGGACGGGAGTACGGACACTGAAGCTTTCTTT. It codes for CVSRDGSTDTEAFF.

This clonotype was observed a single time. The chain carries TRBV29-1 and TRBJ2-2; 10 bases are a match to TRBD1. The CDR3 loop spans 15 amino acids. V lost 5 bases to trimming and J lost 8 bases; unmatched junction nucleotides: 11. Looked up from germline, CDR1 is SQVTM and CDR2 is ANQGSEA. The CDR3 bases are TGCAGCGTTACACCCGGGACAGGGGCGTTGGGGGAGCTGTTTTTT. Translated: CSVTPGTGALGELFF.

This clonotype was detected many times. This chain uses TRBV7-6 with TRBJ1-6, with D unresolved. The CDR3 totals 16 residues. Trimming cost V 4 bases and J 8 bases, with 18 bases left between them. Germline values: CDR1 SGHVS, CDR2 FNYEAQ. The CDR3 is CASSSSPSPRDSPLHF. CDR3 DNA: TGTGCCAGCAGCTCGTCCCCGAGCCCGCGCGATTCACCCCTCCACTTT.